This T cell receptor beta chain was sequenced for a study of T cell repertoires in cytomegalovirus infection. TCRdb analysed the reads with MiXCR anew, one entry per CDR3 protein. The sample lists some 920,000 distinct CDR3 sequences, roughly 30% occurring once. This clonotype was recorded at least ten times. Its antigen is unidentified. V shed 6 bases and J shed 5 bases, with 13 bases lying between them. The CDR3 sequence is 13 residues long. Germline V CDR1 and CDR2: SGHTA, FQGNSA. The sample here was cultured CD8+ T cells from PBMCs, taken from culture after CMV antigen stimulation. The gene calls are TRBV7-2 and TRBJ1-1; D is perhaps TRBD1 (6 bases). The TCR comes from a human donor in good health (CMV status not recorded). Some clones in this sample may be carry-over from other donors' samples. CDR3 region: CASRLLGGTEAFF. The DNA of the CDR3 is TGTGCCAGCAGACTCTTAGGGGGTACTGAAGCTTTCTTT. The whole variable domain, filled in from reference TRBV7-2 and TRBJ1-1, reads GAGVSQSPSNKVTEKGKDVELRCDPISGHTALYWYRQSLGQGLEFLIYFQGNSAPDKSGLPSDRFSAERTGGSVSTLTIQRTQQEDSAVYLCASRLLGGTEAFFGQGTRLTVV.